This T cell receptor beta chain was sequenced during a study of cytomegalovirus exposure and HLA in healthy donors. Study findings and constraints: Earlier results showed most TCR beta V segments being productive about 87% or about 30% of the time. In a later analysis, most CMV-associated TCR beta chains appeared HLA-restricted.

To note about this clone: Its antigen is not identified.

The germline V gene encodes CDR1 MNHEY and CDR2 SMNVEV (reference sequence). V was cut by 4 bases and J by 3 bases, with 13 bases left in between. CDR3 length: 14 amino acids. PCR amplification relied on 60 Vbeta primers (plus 13 Jbeta primers). Using immunoSEQ multiplex PCR, the repertoire was profiled, and TCRdb retains in-frame clones only, with some absent. The data contain 170,000 or so clones, less than 90% of them singletons. The sequence derives from a man aged 50-60 years in good health and CMV-seronegative. The sample taken for sequencing was PBMCs. V gene TRBV27 combines with J gene TRBJ2-7, with unresolved D. The CDR3 coding sequence is TGTGCCAGCAGTTCCCCCCGCCGCTACTACGAGCAGTACTTC. It encodes CASSSPRRYYEQYF.